Described below is a single TCR beta chain sequence and its context. This sample is part of a study of T cell changes during pregnancy in multiple sclerosis. The CDR3 totals 15 residues. Germline assignment: CDR1 SGDLS and CDR2 YYNGEE. With 0 bases removed from V and 0 bases from J, the gap between germline ends came to 10 bases. TCRdb keeps only in-frame clones here, not all; method: immunoSEQ multiplex PCR. This sample has 40,000 to 60,000 clones; roughly 94% occur once, and the top ten carry under 7%. Sample: CD8+ T cells from peripheral blood mononuclear cells, taken in the first trimester of pregnancy. The chain uses TRBV9 and TRBJ2-7; unclear D gene. This TCR was sampled from a female donor with multiple sclerosis, enrolled in a pregnancy study. This CDR3 reads CASSVESGGSYEQYF. The CDR3 bases are TGTGCCAGCAGCGTAGAGTCGGGTGGCTCCTACGAGCAGTACTTC. The full variable domain, completed using reference TRBV9 and TRBJ2-7, is DSGVTQTPKHLITATGQRVTLRCSPRSGDLSVYWYQQSLDQGLQFLIQYYNGEERAKGNILERFSAQQFPDLHSELNLSSLELGDSALYFCASSVESGGSYEQYFGPGTRLTVT.